The T cell receptor beta chain under discussion was sequenced for a study of blood T cells in healthy people across ages. Whole-study results and caveats: Significant beta diversity loss was already apparent by age approximately 36, declining roughly linearly.

Then a second PCR, running roughly 7 to 11 cycles, was carried out with a sample-barcoded 5' primer and a J-beta primer mix. In TCRdb, the 5' RACE reads were re-called with MiXCR into one record per CDR3 protein. Of some 640,000 distinct CDR3 sequences in the sample, roughly 30% were seen once. This clonotype was recorded many times. The antigen remains unidentified. The receptor's source is a woman older than 75 in good health. Sequenced input: blood.

The CDR3 reads CATSDRNNEQFF. Here the CDR3 DNA reads TGTGCCACCAGTGATAGGAACAATGAGCAGTTCTTC. V usage is TRBV24-1 and J usage is TRBJ2-1, with D unresolved. There are 12 residues in the CDR3. The ends were cut back, 3 bases at V and 5 bases at J, with 4 bases in the middle. CDR1 and CDR2 (germline): KGHDR, SFDVKD.